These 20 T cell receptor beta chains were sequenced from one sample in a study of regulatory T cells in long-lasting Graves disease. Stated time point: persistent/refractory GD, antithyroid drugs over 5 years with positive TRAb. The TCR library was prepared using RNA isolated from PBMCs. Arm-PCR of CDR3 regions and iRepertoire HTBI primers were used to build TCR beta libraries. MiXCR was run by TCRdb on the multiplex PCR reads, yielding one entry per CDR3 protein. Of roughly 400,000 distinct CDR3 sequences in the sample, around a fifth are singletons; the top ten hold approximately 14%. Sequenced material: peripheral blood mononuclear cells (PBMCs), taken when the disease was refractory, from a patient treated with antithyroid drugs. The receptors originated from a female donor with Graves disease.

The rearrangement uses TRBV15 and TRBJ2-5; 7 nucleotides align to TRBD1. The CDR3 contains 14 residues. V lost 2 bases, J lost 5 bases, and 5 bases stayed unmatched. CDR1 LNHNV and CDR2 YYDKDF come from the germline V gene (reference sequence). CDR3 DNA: TGTGCCACCAGCAGAACCACAGGGGAGGAGACCCAGTACTTC. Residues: CATSRTTGEETQYF.

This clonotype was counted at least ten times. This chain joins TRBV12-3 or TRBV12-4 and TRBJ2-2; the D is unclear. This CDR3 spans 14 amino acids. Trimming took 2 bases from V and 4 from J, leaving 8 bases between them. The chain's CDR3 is CASSLSGATGELFF. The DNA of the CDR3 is TGTGCCAGCAGTTTATCAGGAGCCACCGGGGAGCTGTTTTTT.

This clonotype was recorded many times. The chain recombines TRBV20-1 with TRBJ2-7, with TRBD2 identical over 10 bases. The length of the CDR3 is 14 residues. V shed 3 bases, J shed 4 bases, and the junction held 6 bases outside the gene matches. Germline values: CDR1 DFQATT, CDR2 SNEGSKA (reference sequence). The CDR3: CSASGLAAGYEQYF. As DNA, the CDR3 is TGCAGTGCTAGTGGACTAGCGGCTGGGTACGAGCAGTACTTC.

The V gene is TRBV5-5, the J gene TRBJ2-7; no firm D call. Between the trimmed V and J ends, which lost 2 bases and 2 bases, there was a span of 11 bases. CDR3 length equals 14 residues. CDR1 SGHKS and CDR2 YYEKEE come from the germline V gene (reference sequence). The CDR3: CASSLGLDPYEQYF. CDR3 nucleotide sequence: TGTGCCAGCAGCTTAGGGCTAGATCCCTACGAGCAGTACTTC.

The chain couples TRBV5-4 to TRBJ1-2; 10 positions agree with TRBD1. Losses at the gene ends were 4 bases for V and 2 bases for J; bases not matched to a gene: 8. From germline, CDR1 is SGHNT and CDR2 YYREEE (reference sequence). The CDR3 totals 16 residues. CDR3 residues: CASSQLRTGGNYGYTF. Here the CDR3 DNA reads TGTGCCAGCAGCCAATTAAGGACAGGGGGGAACTATGGCTACACCTTC.

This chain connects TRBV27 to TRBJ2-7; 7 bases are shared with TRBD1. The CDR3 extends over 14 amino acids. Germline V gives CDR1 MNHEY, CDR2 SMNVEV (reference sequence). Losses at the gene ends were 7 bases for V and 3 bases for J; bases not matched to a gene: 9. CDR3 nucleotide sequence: TGTGCCAGCATCGACCCGGGACAGCACTACGAGCAGTACTTC. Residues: CASIDPGQHYEQYF.

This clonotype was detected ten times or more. The CDR3 spells CAWSLRTGETQYF. The CDR3 DNA follows: TGTGCCTGGAGTTTACGGACGGGAGAGACCCAGTACTTC. This sequence joins TRBV30 and TRBJ2-5; D gene uncertain. The germline gives CDR1 GTSNPN, CDR2 SVGIG (reference sequence). V was shortened by 2 bases and J by 4 bases, with 11 bases between the two germline ends. CDR3 length: 13 residues.

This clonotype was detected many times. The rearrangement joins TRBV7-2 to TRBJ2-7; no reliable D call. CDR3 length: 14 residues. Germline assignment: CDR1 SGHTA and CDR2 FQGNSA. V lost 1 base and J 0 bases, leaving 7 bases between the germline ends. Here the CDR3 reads CASSLVGDSYEQYF. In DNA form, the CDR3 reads TGTGCCAGCAGCTTAGTTGGGGACTCCTACGAGCAGTACTTC. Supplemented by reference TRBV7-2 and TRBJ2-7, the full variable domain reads GAGVSQSPSNKVTEKGKDVELRCDPISGHTALYWYRQSLGQGLEFLIYFQGNSAPDKSGLPSDRFSAERTGGSVSTLTIQRTQQEDSAVYLCASSLVGDSYEQYFGPGTRLTVT.

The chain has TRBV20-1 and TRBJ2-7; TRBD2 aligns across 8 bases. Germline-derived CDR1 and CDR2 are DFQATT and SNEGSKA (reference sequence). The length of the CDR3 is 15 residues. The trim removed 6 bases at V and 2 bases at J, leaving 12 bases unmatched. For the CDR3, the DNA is TGCAGTGCCCCTCTTTTTAGCGGGACCGCCTACGAGCAGTACTTC. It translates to CSAPLFSGTAYEQYF.

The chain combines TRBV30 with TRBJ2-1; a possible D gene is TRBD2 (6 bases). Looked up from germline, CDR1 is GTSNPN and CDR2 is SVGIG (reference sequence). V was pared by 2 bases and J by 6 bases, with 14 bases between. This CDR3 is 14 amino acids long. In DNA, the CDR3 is TGTGCCTGGAGTCTGGCGGGATCGGCCAATGAGCAGTTCTTC. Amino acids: CAWSLAGSANEQFF.

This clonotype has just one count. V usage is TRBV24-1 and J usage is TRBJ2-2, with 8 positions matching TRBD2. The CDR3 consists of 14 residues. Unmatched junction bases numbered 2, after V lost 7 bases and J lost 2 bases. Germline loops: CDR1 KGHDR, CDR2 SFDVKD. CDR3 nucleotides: TGTGCCACCAGGAGCGGGAGTAACACCGGGGAGCTGTTTTTT. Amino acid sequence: CATRSGSNTGELFF.

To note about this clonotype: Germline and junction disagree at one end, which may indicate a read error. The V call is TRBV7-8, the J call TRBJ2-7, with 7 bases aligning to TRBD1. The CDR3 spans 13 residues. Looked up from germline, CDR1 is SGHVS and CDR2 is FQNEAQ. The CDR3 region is CASSFDMDRDSEF. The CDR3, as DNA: TGTGCCAGCAGCTTCGATATGGACCGGGACAGTGAGTTC.

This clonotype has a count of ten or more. CDR3 amino acids: CASSSPTSGATKNIQYF. CDR3 bases: TGTGCCAGCAGCTCTCCGACTAGCGGAGCCACCAAAAACATTCAGTACTTC. The chain recombines TRBV11-2 with TRBJ2-4; 9 bases map to TRBD2. Germline V CDR1 and CDR2: SGHAT, FQNNGV. This CDR3 comprises 17 residues. J was trimmed by 2 bases and V by 4 bases; bases with no gene match: 9. Together with reference TRBV11-2 and TRBJ2-4, the CDR3 gives the full variable domain: EAGVAQSPRYKIIEKRQSVAFWCNPISGHATLYWYQQILGQGPKLLIQFQNNGVVDDSQLPKDRFSAERLKGVDSTLKIQPAKLEDSAVYLCASSSPTSGATKNIQYFGAGTRLSVL.

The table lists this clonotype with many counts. This chain's CDR3 is CASSARDRGNEKLFF. In nucleotides, the CDR3 is TGTGCCAGCAGCGCCCGGGACAGGGGTAATGAAAAACTGTTTTTT. V is TRBV7-2 and J is TRBJ1-4; 10 bases line up with TRBD1. Losses at the gene ends were 5 bases for V and 4 bases for J; bases not matched to a gene: 4. The CDR3 is 15 residues long. From germline, CDR1 is SGHTA and CDR2 FQGNSA.

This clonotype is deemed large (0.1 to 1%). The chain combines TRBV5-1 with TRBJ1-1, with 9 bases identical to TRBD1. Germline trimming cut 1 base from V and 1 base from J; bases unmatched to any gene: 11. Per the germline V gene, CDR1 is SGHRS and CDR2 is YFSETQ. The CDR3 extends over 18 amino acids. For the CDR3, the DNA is TGCGCCAGCAGCTTGCTGTTATCCACAGGGGGCTCGAACACTGAAGCTTTCTTT. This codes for CASSLLLSTGGSNTEAFF.

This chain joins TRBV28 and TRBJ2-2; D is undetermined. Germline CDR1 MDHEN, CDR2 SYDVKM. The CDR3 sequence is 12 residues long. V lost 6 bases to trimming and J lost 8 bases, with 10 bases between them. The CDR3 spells CASSLNGGELFF. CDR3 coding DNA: TGTGCCAGCAGCTTAAATGGTGGGGAGCTGTTTTTT. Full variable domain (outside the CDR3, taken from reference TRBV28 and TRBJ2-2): DVKVTQSSRYLVKRTGEKVFLECVQDMDHENMFWYRQDPGLGLRLIYFSYDVKMKEKGDIPEGYSVSREKKERFSLILESASTNQTSMYLCASSLNGGELFFGEGSRLTVL.

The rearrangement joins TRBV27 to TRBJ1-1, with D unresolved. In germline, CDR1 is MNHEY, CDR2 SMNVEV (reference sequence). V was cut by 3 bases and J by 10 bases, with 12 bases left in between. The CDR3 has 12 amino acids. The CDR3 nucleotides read TGTGCCAGCAGTTTGGGCGGGCACGCAGCTTTCTTT. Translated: CASSLGGHAAFF.

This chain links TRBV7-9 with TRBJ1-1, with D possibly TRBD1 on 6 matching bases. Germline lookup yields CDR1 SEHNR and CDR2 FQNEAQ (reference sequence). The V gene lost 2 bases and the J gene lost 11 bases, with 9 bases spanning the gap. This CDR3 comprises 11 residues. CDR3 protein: CASSLRDTAFF. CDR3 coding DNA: TGTGCCAGCAGCTTAAGGGACACGGCTTTCTTT.

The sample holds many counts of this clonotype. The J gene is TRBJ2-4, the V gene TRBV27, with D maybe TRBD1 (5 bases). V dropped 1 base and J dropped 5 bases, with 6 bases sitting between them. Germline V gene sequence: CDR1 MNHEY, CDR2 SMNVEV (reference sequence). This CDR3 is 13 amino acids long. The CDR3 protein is CASSLLGENIQYF. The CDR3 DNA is TGTGCCAGCAGTTTATTAGGGGAAAACATTCAGTACTTC.

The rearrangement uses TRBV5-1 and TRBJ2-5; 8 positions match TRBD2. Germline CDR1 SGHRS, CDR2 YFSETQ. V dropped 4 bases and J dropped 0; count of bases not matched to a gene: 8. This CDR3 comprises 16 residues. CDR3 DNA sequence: TGCGCCAGCAGCCCGAGGAATAGCGGGAACCAAGAGACCCAGTACTTC. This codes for CASSPRNSGNQETQYF.